Listed here are 5 T cell receptor beta chains from one sample, sequenced in a study of spatial heterogeneity in lung cancer. As for time point: sample taken at primary tumor resection. Using its own MiXCR run on the 5' RACE reads, TCRdb lists one record per CDR3 protein. The sample carries more than 2,000 distinct CDR3 sequences, 10% to 11% recorded once. For these receptors, no antigen is known. Notes on the study in general: Counts of expanded intratumoral alpha and beta TCRs tracked tumor mutation counts.

The sequences come from lung tumor tissue, collected at surgery. These TCRs come from a female donor with early-stage non-small cell lung cancer.

By share, this clonotype counts as medium-sized (0.01 to 0.1%). This rearrangement joins TRBV6-1 to TRBJ1-1; 10 bases match TRBD1. This CDR3 is 15 amino acids long. The V and J ends lost 10 bases and 3 bases, in that order; junction bases with no gene match: 11. CDR1 is MNHNS, CDR2 SASEGT, per germline. The CDR3 DNA follows: TGTGCCATCGAGGACAGGGGGAAGGAGGACACTGAAGCTTTCTTT. The encoded protein is CAIEDRGKEDTEAFF.

This clonotype was recorded at least ten times. The CDR3 DNA reads TGTGCCAGCAGTTTATCTAGCGGGGTCTACGAGCAGTACTTC. Encoded protein: CASSLSSGVYEQYF. The chain employs TRBV12-3 or TRBV12-4 and TRBJ2-7, with 9 bases fitting TRBD2. This CDR3 comprises 14 residues. V was pared by 2 bases and J by 3 bases, with 2 bases of the junction left unmatched.

This chain links TRBV5-6 with TRBJ2-7, with D perhaps given as TRBD1 or TRBD2 (5 bases each). V was clipped by 7 bases and J by 6 bases, with 20 bases between them. Germline V gene data show CDR1 as SGHDT and CDR2 as YYEEEE. This CDR3 has 14 amino acids. In DNA form, the CDR3 reads TGTGCCAGCCCGACGGGGCCAGGTCCTGGCGAGCAGTACTTC. This codes for CASPTGPGPGEQYF.

This clonotype is judged medium-sized. The chain links TRBV28 to TRBJ2-3; TRBD2 matches 11 bases. Germline CDR1 MDHEN, CDR2 SYDVKM. J was trimmed by 10 bases and V by 5 bases; bases with no gene match: 14. The CDR3 is 16 residues long. DNA of the CDR3: TGTGCCAGCAGTGCCCCGACTAGCGGGAAAAGCTGGGCGCAGTATTTT. Translating gives CASSAPTSGKSWAQYF.

This clonotype is categorized as medium-sized (0.01 to 0.1%). The gene calls are TRBV20-1 and TRBJ1-4, with a possible D match to TRBD1 (6 bases). CDR1 DFQATT and CDR2 SNEGSKA come from the germline V gene (reference sequence). The CDR3 is 14 amino acids. Trimming removed 3 bases at V and 8 bases at J, with 16 bases between. For the CDR3, the DNA is TGCAGTGCTAGTCCTACAGGGTCCTGGGAAAAACTGTTTTTT. This encodes CSASPTGSWEKLFF.